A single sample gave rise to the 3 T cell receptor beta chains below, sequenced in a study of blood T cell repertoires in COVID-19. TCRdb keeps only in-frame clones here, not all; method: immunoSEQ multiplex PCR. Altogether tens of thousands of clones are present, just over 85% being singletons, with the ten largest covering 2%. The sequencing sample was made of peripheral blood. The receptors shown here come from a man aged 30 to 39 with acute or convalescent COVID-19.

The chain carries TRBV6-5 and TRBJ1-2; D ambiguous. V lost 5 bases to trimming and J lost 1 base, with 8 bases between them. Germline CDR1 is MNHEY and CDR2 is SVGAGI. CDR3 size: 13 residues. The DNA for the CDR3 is TGTGCCAGCAGTAGAGAGGTTAACTATGGCTACACCTTC. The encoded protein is CASSREVNYGYTF.

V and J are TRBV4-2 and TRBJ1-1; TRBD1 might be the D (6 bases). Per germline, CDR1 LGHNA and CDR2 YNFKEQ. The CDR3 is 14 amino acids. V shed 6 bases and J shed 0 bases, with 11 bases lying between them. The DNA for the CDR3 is TGTGCCAGCAGTACCGGACAGATGAACACTGAAGCTTTCTTT. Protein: CASSTGQMNTEAFF.

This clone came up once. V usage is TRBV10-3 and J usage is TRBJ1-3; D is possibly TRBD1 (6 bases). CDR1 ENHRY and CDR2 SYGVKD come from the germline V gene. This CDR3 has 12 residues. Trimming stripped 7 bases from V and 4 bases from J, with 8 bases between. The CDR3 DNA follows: TGTGCCATCAAAGACAGGGGAAACACCATATATTTT. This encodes CAIKDRGNTIYF.